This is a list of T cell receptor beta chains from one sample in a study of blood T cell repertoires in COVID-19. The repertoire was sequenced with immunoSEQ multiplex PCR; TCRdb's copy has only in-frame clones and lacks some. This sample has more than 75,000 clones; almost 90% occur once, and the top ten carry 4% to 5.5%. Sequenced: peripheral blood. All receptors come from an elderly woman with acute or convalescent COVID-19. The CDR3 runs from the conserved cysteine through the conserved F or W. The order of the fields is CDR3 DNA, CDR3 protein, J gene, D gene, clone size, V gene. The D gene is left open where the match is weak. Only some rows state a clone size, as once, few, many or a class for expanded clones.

cdr3_nt: TGTGCCAGCAGCGTAGATAGGGGGGGAACCAAAAACATTCAGTACTTC; cdr3_aa: CASSVDRGGTKNIQYF; j_call: TRBJ2-4; d_call: NA; clone_size: once; v_call: TRBV9
cdr3_nt: TGTGCCAGCAGTTACTCACCAGGGGCCAAGAACACTGAAGCTTTCTTT; cdr3_aa: CASSYSPGAKNTEAFF; j_call: TRBJ1-1; d_call: NA; clone_size: NA; v_call: TRBV6-5
cdr3_nt: TGCGCCAGCAGCCAAGGGGACTCCGTCTACGAGCAGTACTTC; cdr3_aa: CASSQGDSVYEQYF; j_call: TRBJ2-7; d_call: NA; clone_size: NA; v_call: TRBV4-1
cdr3_nt: TGTGCCAGCAGTTCTCACAGGACCTACGAGCAGTACTTC; cdr3_aa: CASSSHRTYEQYF; j_call: TRBJ2-7; d_call: NA; clone_size: NA; v_call: TRBV12-3/TRBV12-4
cdr3_nt: TGTGCCAGCCTCGGGCTTCACGGGGGTGAAGCTTTCTTT; cdr3_aa: CASLGLHGGEAFF; j_call: TRBJ1-1; d_call: NA; clone_size: NA; v_call: TRBV21-1
cdr3_nt: TGTGCCAGCAGCCAAGGGTCTAGCGGGGCCTACGAGCAGTACTTC; cdr3_aa: CASSQGSSGAYEQYF; j_call: TRBJ2-7; d_call: TRBD2; clone_size: NA; v_call: TRBV3-1/TRBV3-2
cdr3_nt: TGTGCCAGCTTTATCGACAGAGATTCACCCCTCCACTTT; cdr3_aa: CASFIDRDSPLHF; j_call: TRBJ1-6; d_call: NA; clone_size: NA; v_call: TRBV2
cdr3_nt: TGTGCCACCAGCAGAGGACGAGCGGGGGGGCGGGTAGATACGCAGTATTTT; cdr3_aa: CATSRGRAGGRVDTQYF; j_call: TRBJ2-3; d_call: TRBD2; clone_size: NA; v_call: TRBV15
cdr3_nt: TGTGCCAGCTCACCCGGGACAGGGGTTCTGAATGAGCAGTTCTTC; cdr3_aa: CASSPGTGVLNEQFF; j_call: TRBJ2-1; d_call: TRBD1; clone_size: few; v_call: TRBV18
cdr3_nt: TGTGCCAGCAGTTACCCGAGCGGGGAGCTGTTTTTT; cdr3_aa: CASSYPSGELFF; j_call: TRBJ2-2; d_call: NA; clone_size: NA; v_call: TRBV6-6
cdr3_nt: TGCGCCAGCAGCTTTGGGGGGGCGTTAAATGAGCAGTTCTTC; cdr3_aa: CASSFGGALNEQFF; j_call: TRBJ2-1; d_call: NA; clone_size: NA; v_call: TRBV5-1
cdr3_nt: TGTGCCACCGGGTGGGGGGGCGAGAACGAGCAGTACTTC; cdr3_aa: CATGWGGENEQYF; j_call: TRBJ2-7; d_call: NA; clone_size: NA; v_call: TRBV6-1
cdr3_nt: TGTGCCAGCAGCCAGATGGCGACAGGTTGGGACAATGAGCAGTTCTTC; cdr3_aa: CASSQMATGWDNEQFF; j_call: TRBJ2-1; d_call: NA; clone_size: once; v_call: TRBV6-2/TRBV6-3
cdr3_nt: TGTGCCAGCAGTCGTACAGGGGATCAGCCCCAGCATTTT; cdr3_aa: CASSRTGDQPQHF; j_call: TRBJ1-5; d_call: TRBD1; clone_size: NA; v_call: TRBV6-5
cdr3_nt: TGTGCCACCGAGGGGGCCGGGGAGCTGTTTTTT; cdr3_aa: CATEGAGELFF; j_call: TRBJ2-2; d_call: NA; clone_size: few; v_call: TRBV24-1
cdr3_nt: TGTGCTAGCAGCTTACAGAGGAATCAGCCCCAGCATTTT; cdr3_aa: CASSLQRNQPQHF; j_call: TRBJ1-5; d_call: NA; clone_size: NA; v_call: TRBV7-7
cdr3_nt: TGTGCCAGCAGCTTAGGATACTTTTCTAGCACAGATACGCAGTATTTT; cdr3_aa: CASSLGYFSSTDTQYF; j_call: TRBJ2-3; d_call: NA; clone_size: NA; v_call: TRBV11-1
cdr3_nt: TGTGCCAGCAGTCCGGGGGTCCCTGAAGCTTTCTTT; cdr3_aa: CASSPGVPEAFF; j_call: TRBJ1-1; d_call: NA; clone_size: NA; v_call: TRBV12-3/TRBV12-4
cdr3_nt: TGTGCCAGCAGCTTGGCCGGACCGGGAAATCTAGGCGAGCAGTACTTC; cdr3_aa: CASSLAGPGNLGEQYF; j_call: TRBJ2-7; d_call: NA; clone_size: NA; v_call: TRBV5-8
cdr3_nt: TGTGCCAGCAGGCGACAGCTAACCTCCTACGAGCAGTACTTC; cdr3_aa: CASRRQLTSYEQYF; j_call: TRBJ2-7; d_call: NA; clone_size: few; v_call: TRBV11-1
cdr3_nt: TGTGCCAGCAGAACAGACGGACAGGGCTCCTACAATGAGCAGTTCTTC; cdr3_aa: CASRTDGQGSYNEQFF; j_call: TRBJ2-1; d_call: TRBD1; clone_size: NA; v_call: TRBV13
cdr3_nt: TGTGCCAGTAGTATTCACGGGTCCACTGAAGCTTTCTTT; cdr3_aa: CASSIHGSTEAFF; j_call: TRBJ1-1; d_call: NA; clone_size: once; v_call: TRBV19
cdr3_nt: TGTGCCAGCAGCGTAGTGGGTAGCGGCAATGAGCAGTTCTTC; cdr3_aa: CASSVVGSGNEQFF; j_call: TRBJ2-1; d_call: NA; clone_size: NA; v_call: TRBV9
cdr3_nt: TGTGCCAGCAGCTTAAAAGCGAGCTCCTATAATTCACCCCTCCACTTT; cdr3_aa: CASSLKASSYNSPLHF; j_call: TRBJ1-6; d_call: NA; clone_size: NA; v_call: TRBV7-2
cdr3_nt: TGTGCCAGTAGTATCCTCGCGCAGGGGGCCAGGAATTCACCCCTCCACTTT; cdr3_aa: CASSILAQGARNSPLHF; j_call: TRBJ1-6; d_call: TRBD1; clone_size: NA; v_call: TRBV19
cdr3_nt: TGTGCCTGGAGTGTAAGGGGCCCCTCCTATGGCTACACCTTC; cdr3_aa: CAWSVRGPSYGYTF; j_call: TRBJ1-2; d_call: NA; clone_size: NA; v_call: TRBV30
cdr3_nt: TGTGCCTGGAGTGTACGTGCGGGGAGCAACACCGGGGAGCTGTTTTTT; cdr3_aa: CAWSVRAGSNTGELFF; j_call: TRBJ2-2; d_call: NA; clone_size: NA; v_call: TRBV30
cdr3_nt: TGTGCCAGTAGTACTCAGGGAAGAGGCAATCAGCCCCAGCATTTT; cdr3_aa: CASSTQGRGNQPQHF; j_call: TRBJ1-5; d_call: NA; clone_size: NA; v_call: TRBV19
cdr3_nt: TGCAGCGCTAGATCGGTAGAAGAAAAACTGTTTTTT; cdr3_aa: CSARSVEEKLFF; j_call: TRBJ1-4; d_call: NA; clone_size: NA; v_call: TRBV29-1
cdr3_nt: TGTGCCAGCAGGTCCAGCGGGGGAAATGAGCAGTTCTTC; cdr3_aa: CASRSSGGNEQFF; j_call: TRBJ2-1; d_call: TRBD2; clone_size: NA; v_call: TRBV6-5
cdr3_nt: TGCGCCAGCAGTGAGTCGGCGGGGGGAGAGAATGAAAAACTGTTTTTT; cdr3_aa: CASSESAGGENEKLFF; j_call: TRBJ1-4; d_call: NA; clone_size: NA; v_call: TRBV10-2
cdr3_nt: TGTGCCAGCTCGTCTGATAGAAGCGGGGATAATGAAAAACTGTTTTTT; cdr3_aa: CASSSDRSGDNEKLFF; j_call: TRBJ1-4; d_call: NA; clone_size: NA; v_call: TRBV18
cdr3_nt: TGCGCCAGCAGCTCAACATGGACTAGCGGGGCAGATACGCAGTATTTT; cdr3_aa: CASSSTWTSGADTQYF; j_call: TRBJ2-3; d_call: TRBD2; clone_size: NA; v_call: TRBV5-1
cdr3_nt: TGTGCCAGCAGTCCCCAAAGGGGACTAGCGGGATACGAGCAGTACTTC; cdr3_aa: CASSPQRGLAGYEQYF; j_call: TRBJ2-7; d_call: TRBD2; clone_size: once; v_call: TRBV27
cdr3_nt: TGTGCCAGCAGCTTAAGCTCGGGTAACACTGAAGCTTTCTTT; cdr3_aa: CASSLSSGNTEAFF; j_call: TRBJ1-1; d_call: NA; clone_size: NA; v_call: TRBV7-3
cdr3_nt: TGTGCCAGCAGCGCGGGACTAGCGGGATCGGGGGAGACCCAGTACTTC; cdr3_aa: CASSAGLAGSGETQYF; j_call: TRBJ2-5; d_call: TRBD2; clone_size: NA; v_call: TRBV5-4
cdr3_nt: TGTGCCAGCAGCTTAAGAGGGCACGCGAACACCGGGGAGCTGTTTTTT; cdr3_aa: CASSLRGHANTGELFF; j_call: TRBJ2-2; d_call: NA; clone_size: NA; v_call: TRBV7-2
cdr3_nt: TGTGCCAGCACCCCCCAAATGTCCCCTAGCAATCAGCCCCAGCATTTT; cdr3_aa: CASTPQMSPSNQPQHF; j_call: TRBJ1-5; d_call: NA; clone_size: NA; v_call: TRBV5-8
cdr3_nt: TGTGCCAGCAGTGAATTTGGGGGTGTGGGAGGGACTGGGGAGCTGTTTTTT; cdr3_aa: CASSEFGGVGGTGELFF; j_call: TRBJ2-2; d_call: TRBD2; clone_size: NA; v_call: TRBV25-1
cdr3_nt: TGTGCCAGCAGTGACAGGGCCGATTCACCCCTCCACTTT; cdr3_aa: CASSDRADSPLHF; j_call: TRBJ1-6; d_call: TRBD1; clone_size: NA; v_call: TRBV7-9
cdr3_nt: TGTGCCAGCTCAGCACAGGGGCTCGTGAATGAGCAGTTCTTC; cdr3_aa: CASSAQGLVNEQFF; j_call: TRBJ2-1; d_call: TRBD1; clone_size: once; v_call: TRBV18
cdr3_nt: TGCGCCAGCAGCAGGGGGGGACTAGCGGGAGGCAATGAGCAGTTCTTC; cdr3_aa: CASSRGGLAGGNEQFF; j_call: TRBJ2-1; d_call: TRBD2; clone_size: NA; v_call: TRBV5-1
cdr3_nt: TGTGCCAGCAGTGAGGCGGACAGTTACGGTAATCAGCCCCAGCATTTT; cdr3_aa: CASSEADSYGNQPQHF; j_call: TRBJ1-5; d_call: NA; clone_size: once; v_call: TRBV6-1
cdr3_nt: TGTGCCAGCAGTTACGCCTATTGGAGTACCGTCTCTGGGGCCAACGTCCTGACTTTC; cdr3_aa: CASSYAYWSTVSGANVLTF; j_call: TRBJ2-6; d_call: NA; clone_size: NA; v_call: TRBV6-2/TRBV6-3
cdr3_nt: TGTGCCAGCAACGATCCAGGATCCAACAGTTCACCCCTCCACTTT; cdr3_aa: CASNDPGSNSSPLHF; j_call: TRBJ1-6; d_call: NA; clone_size: NA; v_call: TRBV2
cdr3_nt: TGTGCCAGCTCGGGGACAGCCCGATACAATGAGCAGTTCTTC; cdr3_aa: CASSGTARYNEQFF; j_call: TRBJ2-1; d_call: TRBD1; clone_size: NA; v_call: TRBV18
cdr3_nt: TGTGCCAGCAGCTCCCCCCAGCGGAGCACAGATACGCAGTATTTT; cdr3_aa: CASSSPQRSTDTQYF; j_call: TRBJ2-3; d_call: NA; clone_size: few; v_call: TRBV5-4
cdr3_nt: TGTGCCAGCAGCCCACGACAGGGCCGCTCTGGAAACACCATATATTTT; cdr3_aa: CASSPRQGRSGNTIYF; j_call: TRBJ1-3; d_call: TRBD1; clone_size: NA; v_call: TRBV3-1/TRBV3-2
cdr3_nt: TGTGCCAGTAGTATTGGGGGGGTGGGAACGGAGACCCAGTACTTC; cdr3_aa: CASSIGGVGTETQYF; j_call: TRBJ2-5; d_call: TRBD2; clone_size: NA; v_call: TRBV19
cdr3_nt: TGTGCCAGCAGTTTAGGAGCTATGAGCTCCTATAATTCACCCCTCCACTTT; cdr3_aa: CASSLGAMSSYNSPLHF; j_call: TRBJ1-6; d_call: NA; clone_size: NA; v_call: TRBV27
cdr3_nt: TGTGCCAGCAGGGGACAGGCCGATGAGACCCAGTACTTC; cdr3_aa: CASRGQADETQYF; j_call: TRBJ2-5; d_call: TRBD1; clone_size: NA; v_call: TRBV12-3/TRBV12-4
cdr3_nt: TGTGCCAGCCAATTGCGGGGGTCCTACGAGCAGTACTTC; cdr3_aa: CASQLRGSYEQYF; j_call: TRBJ2-7; d_call: TRBD2; clone_size: NA; v_call: TRBV27
cdr3_nt: TGTGCCAGCAGTGAAGAGGGACTATCACTCGAGCAGTACTTC; cdr3_aa: CASSEEGLSLEQYF; j_call: TRBJ2-7; d_call: TRBD2; clone_size: NA; v_call: TRBV6-1